This TCR beta chain stems from a study of Ad26.COV2.S vaccination and SARS-CoV-2 variants. Study information: Intramuscularly, Ad26.COV2.S was given either once or twice, 56 days apart.

This CDR3 contains 16 residues. V lost 5 bases, J lost 5 bases, and 15 bases stayed unmatched. The germline gives CDR1 KGHSH, CDR2 LQKENI. Treatment defined: 19 received Ad26.COV2.S at low or high dose, single or two shots; 5 received placebo; per-sample allocation not given. Specimens were obtained on day 63 following the first vaccine or placebo injection. An Ad26 vector carrying the Wuhan-strain SARS-CoV-2 spike served as the vaccine. TCRdb keeps only in-frame clones here, not all; method: immunoSEQ multiplex PCR. The sample lists about 680,000 clones, 80% to 90% occurring once. The clonotype was recovered from a person aged 18-65 years who received the Ad26.COV2.S COVID-19 vaccine or a placebo. The chain has TRBV18 and TRBJ2-7, with 7 bases matching TRBD1. Material: peripheral blood, obtained in a trial of Ad26.COV2.S vaccine versus placebo. The CDR3 DNA reads as TGTGCCAGCTCAAGTATGACAGGGACCTTCGGGGACGAGCAGTACTTC. This codes for CASSSMTGTFGDEQYF.